This T cell receptor (beta chain) is drawn from a study of control samples from healthy donors and cancer patients (dated by TCRdb to 2019 to 2021). The germline ends are 12 bases apart after V is trimmed by 4 bases and J by 10 bases. The CDR3 spans 12 residues, from the cysteine through the phenylalanine. Only the CDR3 portion is preserved as DNA: 36 bases, with reading frame beginning at the first base. As regards this clone: It has no known antigen specificity. Within one base of it there is no much larger clone, and no base qualities were kept.

The library was built by means of the immunoSEQ multiplex PCR assay. TCRdb took over this immuneACCESS table, retaining in-frame rearrangements with V and J assigned. Such tables are incomplete; in checked studies, under half of the missing clones stem from an unresolved V gene, and the remainder is unexplained. The sample profile shows 100,000 to 110,000 clones; roughly 87% of them were found once. Jointly, the top ten make up 15% to 20% of the sample. Here the chain combines TRBV12-3 or TRBV12-4 and TRBJ2-3, with the D gene too uncertain to name. Specimen: blood. The source is a woman in her forties or fifties in good health. This receptor has the CDR3 CASSSPSWAQYF. The nucleotide sequence reads as follows: TGTGCCAGCAGTTCCCCAAGCTGGGCGCAGTATTTT.